The sequence of this T cell receptor beta chain was determined in a study of shared T cell receptors in the human thymus. Profiled with immunoSEQ multiplex PCR; TCRdb holds only in-frame clones, not every one. Here the sample spans approximately 660,000 clones, roughly 88% being singletons. This CDR3 has 12 residues. Germline values: CDR1 SGHTA, CDR2 FQGNSA. Trimming stripped 7 bases from V and 7 bases from J, with 14 bases between. A further study also used this sample, focusing on human thymus T cells. From that second work: Corrective heart surgery yielded the resections from which the thymus tissue came. V and J gene usage appeared biased in thymic and blood repertoires. Related research has reported that thymic repertoires overlap highly among unrelated individuals.

The sample consisted of thymocytes. The clonotype comes from a boy younger than two with a congenital heart defect. V usage is TRBV7-2 and J usage is TRBJ2-7; the D gene is possibly TRBD2 (5 bases). The DNA for the CDR3 is TGTGCCAGCACCGGACTGCTCGAGGAGCAGTACTTC. Its protein product is CASTGLLEEQYF.